What follows are 22 T cell receptor beta chains derived from one specimen sequenced in a study of T cells in localized non-small cell lung cancer. The assay was immunoSEQ multiplex PCR, and TCRdb's table has in-frame clones only and misses some. In the table there are roughly 3,300 clones, around 25% of which are singletons. Material: lung tumor tissue, obtained before any cancer treatment. These receptors all stem from a man aged 35-75 years with stage I lung adenocarcinoma.

The rearrangement joins TRBV11-3 to TRBJ2-7, with TRBD1 matching 8 bases. The CDR3 loop spans 16 amino acids. J was trimmed by 6 bases and V by 6 bases; bases with no gene match: 16. The germline CDR1 and CDR2 sequences are SGHNT and YENEEA. The CDR3 protein is CASSRGRTGPFSEQYF. The CDR3, as DNA: TGTGCCAGCAGTCGGGGGCGGACAGGGCCCTTCAGCGAGCAGTACTTC. The complete variable domain, with remaining parts taken from reference TRBV11-3 and TRBJ2-7, reads EAGVVQSPRYKIIEKKQPVAFWCNPISGHNTLYWYLQNLGQGPELLIRYENEEAVDDSQLPKDRFSAERLKGVDSTLKIQPAELGDSAVYLCASSRGRTGPFSEQYFGPGTRLTVT.

This clone was recorded a few times. This chain links TRBV28 with TRBJ1-4; unclear D gene. CDR1 is MDHEN, CDR2 SYDVKM, per germline. V was trimmed by 5 bases and J by 7 bases, leaving 20 bases between them. The CDR3 totals 16 residues. CDR3 residues: CASSGWAAGVSEKLFF. The CDR3 DNA reads as TGTGCCAGCAGTGGTTGGGCGGCAGGAGTAAGTGAAAAACTGTTTTTT.

This clone has just one count. In DNA, the CDR3 is TGTGCCAGCAGCCAAGGACGACCAAAACAGTTCTTC. Its protein is CASSQGRPKQFF. The V gene is TRBV14, the J gene TRBJ2-1; no firm D call. The CDR3 is made up of 12 amino acids. CDR1 and CDR2 (germline): SGHDN, FVKESK. The germline V and J ends were trimmed by 1 base and 13 bases, with 11 bases remaining between them. Variable domain in full (rest from reference TRBV14 and TRBJ2-1): EAGVTQFPSHSVIEKGQTVTLRCDPISGHDNLYWYRRVMGKEIKFLLHFVKESKQDESGMPNNRFLAERTGGTYSTLKVQPAELEDSGVYFCASSQGRPKQFFGPGTRLTVL.

This chain joins TRBV28 and TRBJ2-3, with 10 bases aligning to TRBD2. The CDR3 contains 15 residues. Germline-derived CDR1 and CDR2 are MDHEN and SYDVKM. V lost 2 bases, J lost 3 bases, and 2 bases stayed unmatched. CDR3 DNA sequence: TGTGCCAGCAGTTTAAGCGGGGGGGTAACAGATACGCAGTATTTT. Its translation is CASSLSGGVTDTQYF.

The table lists this clone with a few counts. This chain links TRBV11-3 with TRBJ2-3; perhaps TRBD1 as D (6 bases). Trimming removed 1 base from V and 1 base from J, with 15 bases in between. The CDR3 loop spans 17 amino acids. From germline, CDR1 is SGHNT and CDR2 YENEEA. CDR3 nucleotide sequence: TGTGCCAGCAGCTTAGGAGTAACAGGGTCCCGCACAGATACGCAGTATTTT. Residues: CASSLGVTGSRTDTQYF.

J is TRBJ2-1 and V is TRBV18; D possibly uses TRBD1 or TRBD2 (5 bases each). V shed 6 bases and J shed 9 bases, with 15 bases lying between them. The CDR3 loop spans 13 amino acids. Germline CDR1 reads KGHSH; CDR2 reads LQKENI. The CDR3 DNA follows: TGTGCCAGCTCGCCTATGGGGGACGGTGAGCAGTTCTTC. Protein sequence: CASSPMGDGEQFF.

The CDR3 loop reads CSVSSGHLNTEAFF. The CDR3 DNA follows: TGCAGCGTTTCGTCAGGACATCTGAACACTGAAGCTTTCTTT. The chain carries TRBV29-1 and TRBJ1-1, with D possibly matching TRBD1 (5 bases). CDR3 size: 14 residues. Germline lookup yields CDR1 SQVTM and CDR2 ANQGSEA. V was clipped by 5 bases and J by 0 bases, with 13 bases between them.

This sequence joins TRBV5-1 and TRBJ2-7; TRBD2 agrees at 10 bases. The V and J ends lost 1 base and 3 bases, in that order; junction bases with no gene match: 13. This CDR3 comprises 18 residues. The germline V gene has CDR1 SGHRS and CDR2 YFSETQ. CDR3 protein: CASSLYATSGRGDYEQYF. The CDR3 coding sequence is TGCGCCAGCAGCTTGTATGCGACTAGCGGGCGAGGCGACTACGAGCAGTACTTC.

This clone was counted a few times. The V gene is TRBV19, the J gene TRBJ2-2; the match to TRBD1 covers 8 bases. The junction had 5 bases not matched to a gene; V was cut back by 3 bases and J by 8 bases. Per the germline V gene, CDR1 is LNHDA and CDR2 is SQIVND (reference sequence). The CDR3 spans 14 residues. The CDR3 spells CASSIRQGTGELFF. In DNA form, the CDR3 reads TGTGCCAGTAGTATCCGACAGGGGACGGGGGAGCTGTTTTTT.

This clone was recorded a few times. The chain combines TRBV28 with TRBJ2-7; 8 bases align to TRBD1. Losses at the gene ends were 6 bases for V and 5 bases for J; bases not matched to a gene: 12. This CDR3 has 15 amino acids. The germline V gene has CDR1 MDHEN and CDR2 SYDVKM. The CDR3 region is CASSSGGQGQDEQYF. The CDR3, as DNA: TGTGCCAGCAGCAGTGGTGGACAGGGTCAAGACGAGCAGTACTTC.

By share, this clone counts as large. J is TRBJ2-1 and V is TRBV6-8; tentative D call: TRBD2 (5 bases). The CDR3 runs to 14 residues. Trimming removed 5 bases at V and 3 bases at J, with 11 bases between. In germline, CDR1 is MNHGY, CDR2 SAAAGT. The CDR3 DNA reads TGTGCCAGCAGTCCGACCGGGAACTACAATGAGCAGTTCTTC. The encoded protein is CASSPTGNYNEQFF.

Ten or more counts support this clone. The rearrangement joins TRBV9 to TRBJ2-3; tentative D call: TRBD1 (6 bases). The germline gives CDR1 SGDLS, CDR2 YYNGEE. Trimming stripped 4 bases from V and 6 bases from J, with 12 bases between. The length of the CDR3 is 13 residues. The CDR3 DNA is TGTGCCAGCAGCCAAGGGGGTGGGGATACGCAGTATTTT. Amino acids: CASSQGGGDTQYF.

This clone is medium-sized (0.01 to 0.1%) in the sample. Here the CDR3 reads CASKAAWDTGELFF. The CDR3 DNA is TGTGCCAGCAAAGCGGCCTGGGACACCGGGGAGCTGTTTTTT. The chain couples TRBV6-8 to TRBJ2-2, with D possibly matching TRBD2 (5 bases). Germline CDR1 is MNHGY and CDR2 is SAAAGT. Deletions cut 7 bases from V and 3 bases from J, with 12 bases between. The CDR3 covers 14 residues.

In this sample, this clone is medium-sized (0.01 to 0.1%). The chain links TRBV9 to TRBJ2-2; D not certain. V lost 0 bases, J lost 4 bases, and 13 bases lay in between. The CDR3 sequence is 16 residues long. Germline V gene lookup returns CDR1 SGDLS and CDR2 YYNGEE. The CDR3 sequence: CASSVEKGTGTGELFF. In nucleotides, the CDR3 is TGTGCCAGCAGCGTAGAAAAGGGAACGGGCACCGGGGAGCTGTTTTTT.

This chain joins TRBV19 and TRBJ1-1; a possible D gene is TRBD1 (5 bases). The CDR3 consists of 11 residues. Germline V lookup: CDR1 LNHDA, CDR2 SQIVND (reference sequence). Trimming took off 5 bases at V and 11 bases at J, with 12 bases between the two ends. This chain's CDR3 is CASSGKGVAFF. The CDR3 bases are TGTGCCAGTAGTGGCAAAGGGGTGGCTTTCTTT.

The chain is built from TRBV9 and TRBJ2-2; D not certain. Germline-derived CDR1 and CDR2 are SGDLS and YYNGEE. Trimming took off 3 bases at V and 4 bases at J, with 7 bases between the two ends. The CDR3 has 13 amino acids. This CDR3 reads CASSASITGELFF. The CDR3 nucleotides read TGTGCCAGCAGCGCTTCTATCACCGGGGAGCTGTTTTTT.

In its sample, this clone ranks as medium-sized (0.01 to 0.1%). The chain links TRBV9 to TRBJ2-7; 7 bases agree with TRBD1. J lost 5 bases, V lost 5 bases, and 13 bases had no gene match. Germline CDR1 SGDLS, CDR2 YYNGEE. The CDR3 has 15 amino acids. As DNA, the CDR3 is TGTGCCAGCAGTGAGGAAGGGGGCGATTCCCACGAGCAGTACTTC. Translating gives CASSEEGGDSHEQYF.

This chain joins TRBV18 and TRBJ1-4; tentatively, D is TRBD1 (5 bases). V was cut by 4 bases and J by 8 bases, with 8 bases left in between. CDR3 length: 12 residues. Germline V CDR1 and CDR2: KGHSH, LQKENI. This CDR3 reads CASSRDLEKLFF. The CDR3 region has the DNA TGTGCCAGCTCACGGGACCTCGAAAAACTGTTTTTT. The variable domain in full, with the rest retrieved from reference TRBV18 and TRBJ1-4, is NAGVMQNPRHLVRRRGQEARLRCSPMKGHSHVYWYRQLPEEGLKFMVYLQKENIIDESGMPKERFSAEFPKEGPSILRIQQVVRGDSAAYFCASSRDLEKLFFGSGTQLSVL.

This chain uses TRBV18 with TRBJ1-6; TRBD1 agrees at 10 bases. Germline V CDR1 and CDR2: KGHSH, LQKENI. With 1 base clipped from V and 8 bases from J, the junction kept 8 bases outside the gene matches. The CDR3 is made up of 17 amino acids. CDR3 nucleotides: TGTGCCAGCTCACCACTCAATACAGGACAGGGGGATTCACCCCTCCACTTT. Translation: CASSPLNTGQGDSPLHF.

The chain couples TRBV5-1 to TRBJ2-1, with TRBD2 matching over 9 bases. Trimming removed 0 bases from V and 9 bases from J; junction bases left unmatched: 7. The CDR3 is 15 amino acids. The germline gives CDR1 SGHRS, CDR2 YFSETQ. CDR3 amino acids: CASSLVSGSGGEQFF. The CDR3 nucleotides read TGCGCCAGCAGCTTGGTTAGCGGGAGTGGTGGTGAGCAGTTCTTC.

The genes are TRBV11-3 and TRBJ2-2; 8 bases are shared with TRBD2. V shed 6 bases and J 0 bases; nucleotides not matched to a gene: 9. This CDR3 region has 17 residues. The V gene's germline CDR1 is SGHNT and CDR2 YENEEA. The CDR3 reads CASRQAGGRTNTGELFF. The CDR3 DNA follows: TGTGCCAGCAGACAGGCGGGCGGGAGGACGAACACCGGGGAGCTGTTTTTT.

The rearrangement uses TRBV5-1 and TRBJ2-1, with 12 bases fitting TRBD2. Losses at the gene ends were 5 bases for V and 4 bases for J; bases not matched to a gene: 10. Germline V lookup: CDR1 SGHRS, CDR2 YFSETQ. The CDR3 spans 17 residues. CDR3 protein: CASRANGGLAGYNEQFF. As DNA, the CDR3 is TGCGCCAGCAGGGCGAACGGTGGACTAGCGGGATACAATGAGCAGTTCTTC. The variable domain in full, with the rest retrieved from reference TRBV5-1 and TRBJ2-1, is KAGVTQTPRYLIKTRGQQVTLSCSPISGHRSVSWYQQTPGQGLQFLFEYFSETQRNKGNFPGRFSGRQFSNSRSEMNVSTLELGDSALYLCASRANGGLAGYNEQFFGPGTRLTVL.